This T cell receptor beta chain emerged from a study of T cells after yellow fever vaccination. About this clonotype itself: The target antigen is unknown.

For TCR, cDNA came from 5'RACE template switching, which added a universal primer site and UMIs. From the 5' RACE reads, TCRdb called clonotypes with MiXCR, one entry per CDR3 protein. The data contain approximately 510,000 distinct CDR3 sequences, roughly a fifth of them singletons. General observations from the study: Booster samples showed a return of most primary-vaccination clones (about 97% CD4, 70% to 90% CD8). Among all clonotypes, a small share was observed in both CD4 and CD8 compartments. It was a weaker secondary response, yet one that peaked faster, at day 5 versus 15.

Trimming left V 1 base short and J 4 bases short, with 16 bases between. The CDR3 has 16 amino acids. Germline loops: CDR1 SGHRS, CDR2 YFSETQ. Sequenced here: PBMCs, sampled less than 25 days after the first yellow fever vaccination. The rearrangement uses TRBV5-1 and TRBJ2-3; possible D gene TRBD1, 6 bases. The TCR was taken from a man younger than 30 who received the YFV17D yellow fever vaccine. This chain's CDR3 is CASSLRGSREADTQYF. The CDR3 bases are TGCGCCAGCAGCTTGAGGGGGTCCCGGGAAGCAGATACGCAGTATTTT. Using reference TRBV5-1 and TRBJ2-3 for the parts outside the CDR3, the full variable domain is KAGVTQTPRYLIKTRGQQVTLSCSPISGHRSVSWYQQTPGQGLQFLFEYFSETQRNKGNFPGRFSGRQFSNSRSEMNVSTLELGDSALYLCASSLRGSREADTQYFGPGTRLTVL.